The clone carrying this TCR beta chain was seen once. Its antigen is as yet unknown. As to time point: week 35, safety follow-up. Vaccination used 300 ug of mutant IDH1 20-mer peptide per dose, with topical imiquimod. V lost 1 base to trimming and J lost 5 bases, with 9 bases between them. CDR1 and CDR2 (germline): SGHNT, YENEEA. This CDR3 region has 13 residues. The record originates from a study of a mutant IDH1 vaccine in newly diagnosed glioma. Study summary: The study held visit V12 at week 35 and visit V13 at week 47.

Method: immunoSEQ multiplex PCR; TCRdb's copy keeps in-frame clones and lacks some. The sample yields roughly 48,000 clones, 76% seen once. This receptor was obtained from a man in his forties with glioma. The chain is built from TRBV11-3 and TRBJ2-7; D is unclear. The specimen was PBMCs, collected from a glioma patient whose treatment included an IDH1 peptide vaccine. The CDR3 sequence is CASSLGFANEQYF. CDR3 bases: TGTGCCAGCAGCTTAGGGTTCGCCAACGAGCAGTACTTC.